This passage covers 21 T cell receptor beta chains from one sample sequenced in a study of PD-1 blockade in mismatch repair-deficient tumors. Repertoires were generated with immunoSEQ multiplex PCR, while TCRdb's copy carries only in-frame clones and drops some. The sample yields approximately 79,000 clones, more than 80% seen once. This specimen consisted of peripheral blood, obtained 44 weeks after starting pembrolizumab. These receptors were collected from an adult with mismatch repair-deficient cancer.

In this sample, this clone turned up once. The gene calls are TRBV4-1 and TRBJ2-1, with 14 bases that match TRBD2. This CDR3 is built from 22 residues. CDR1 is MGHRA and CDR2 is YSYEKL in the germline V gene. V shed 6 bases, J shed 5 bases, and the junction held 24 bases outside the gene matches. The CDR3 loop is CASSQLQPGTSGSGGVNNEQFF. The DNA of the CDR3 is TGCGCCAGCAGTCAACTCCAGCCCGGGACTAGCGGGAGTGGTGGGGTCAACAATGAGCAGTTCTTC.

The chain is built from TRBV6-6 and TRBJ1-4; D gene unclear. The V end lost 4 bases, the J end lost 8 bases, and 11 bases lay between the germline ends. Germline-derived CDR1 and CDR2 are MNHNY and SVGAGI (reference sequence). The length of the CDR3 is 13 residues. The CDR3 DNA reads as TGTGCCAGCAGTTTAGGAGTTTGGGAAAAACTGTTTTTT. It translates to CASSLGVWEKLFF.

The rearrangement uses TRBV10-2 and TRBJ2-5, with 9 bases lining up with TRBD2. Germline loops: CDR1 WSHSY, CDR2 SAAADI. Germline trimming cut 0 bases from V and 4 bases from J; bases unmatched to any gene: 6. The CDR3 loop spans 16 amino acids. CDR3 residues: CASSESPAGGPETQYF. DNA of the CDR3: TGCGCCAGCAGTGAGTCACCAGCGGGAGGTCCAGAGACCCAGTACTTC.

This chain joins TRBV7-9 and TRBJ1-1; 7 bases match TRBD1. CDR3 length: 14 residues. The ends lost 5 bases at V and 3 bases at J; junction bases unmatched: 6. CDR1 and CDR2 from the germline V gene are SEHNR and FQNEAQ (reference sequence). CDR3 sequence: CASSQSTGDTEAFF. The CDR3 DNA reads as TGTGCCAGCAGCCAATCTACAGGGGACACTGAAGCTTTCTTT.

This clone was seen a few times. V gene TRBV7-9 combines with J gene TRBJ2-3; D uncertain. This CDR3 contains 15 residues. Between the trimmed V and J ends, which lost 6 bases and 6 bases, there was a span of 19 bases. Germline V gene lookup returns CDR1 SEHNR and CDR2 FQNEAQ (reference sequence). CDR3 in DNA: TGTGCCAGCAGAAATCGGGTGGACCCCTCCGATACGCAGTATTTT. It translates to CASRNRVDPSDTQYF. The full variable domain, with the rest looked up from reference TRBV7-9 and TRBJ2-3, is DTGVSQNPRHKITKRGQNVTFRCDPISEHNRLYWYRQTLGQGPEFLTYFQNEAQLEKSRLLSDRFSAERPKGSFSTLEIQRTEQGDSAMYLCASRNRVDPSDTQYFGPGTRLTVL.

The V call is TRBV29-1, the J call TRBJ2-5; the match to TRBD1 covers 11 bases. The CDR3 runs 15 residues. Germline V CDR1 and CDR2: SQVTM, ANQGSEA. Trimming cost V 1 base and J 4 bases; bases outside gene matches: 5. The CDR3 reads CSVEGGTGGGETQYF. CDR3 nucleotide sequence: TGCAGCGTTGAAGGGGGGACAGGGGGTGGAGAGACCCAGTACTTC.

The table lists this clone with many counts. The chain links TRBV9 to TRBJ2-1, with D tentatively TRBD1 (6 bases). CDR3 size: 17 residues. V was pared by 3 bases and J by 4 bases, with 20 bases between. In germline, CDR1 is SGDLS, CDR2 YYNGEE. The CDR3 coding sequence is TGTGCCAGCAGCGATAATACAAGGGGGTCGGGGTACAATGAGCAGTTCTTC. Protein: CASSDNTRGSGYNEQFF.

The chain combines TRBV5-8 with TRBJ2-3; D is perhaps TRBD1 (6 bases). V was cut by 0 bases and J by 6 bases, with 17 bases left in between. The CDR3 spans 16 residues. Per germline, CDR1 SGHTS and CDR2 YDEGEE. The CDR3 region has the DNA TGTGCCAGCAGCTTGGTTCAGGGGATGGACGGCGATACGCAGTATTTT. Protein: CASSLVQGMDGDTQYF. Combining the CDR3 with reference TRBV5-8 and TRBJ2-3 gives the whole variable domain EAGVTQSPTHLIKTRGQQATLRCSPISGHTSVYWYQQALGLGLQFLLWYDEGEERNRGNFPPRFSGRQFPNYSSELNVNALELEDSALYLCASSLVQGMDGDTQYFGPGTRLTVL.

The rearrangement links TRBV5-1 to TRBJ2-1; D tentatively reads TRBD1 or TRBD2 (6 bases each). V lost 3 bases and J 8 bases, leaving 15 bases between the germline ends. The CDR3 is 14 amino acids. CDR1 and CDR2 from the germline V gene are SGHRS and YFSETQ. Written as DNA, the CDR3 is TGCGCCAGCAGCTGGGATGACAGGAGGGATGAGCAGTTCTTC. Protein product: CASSWDDRRDEQFF. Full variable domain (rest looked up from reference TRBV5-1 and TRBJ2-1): KAGVTQTPRYLIKTRGQQVTLSCSPISGHRSVSWYQQTPGQGLQFLFEYFSETQRNKGNFPGRFSGRQFSNSRSEMNVSTLELGDSALYLCASSWDDRRDEQFFGPGTRLTVL.

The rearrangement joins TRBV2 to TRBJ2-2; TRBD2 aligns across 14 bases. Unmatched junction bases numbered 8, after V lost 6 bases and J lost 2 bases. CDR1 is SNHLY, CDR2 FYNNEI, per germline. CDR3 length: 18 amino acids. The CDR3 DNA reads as TGTGCCAGCAGGGTCGGGACTAGCGGGGGAATCAACACCGGGGAGCTGTTTTTT. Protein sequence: CASRVGTSGGINTGELFF.

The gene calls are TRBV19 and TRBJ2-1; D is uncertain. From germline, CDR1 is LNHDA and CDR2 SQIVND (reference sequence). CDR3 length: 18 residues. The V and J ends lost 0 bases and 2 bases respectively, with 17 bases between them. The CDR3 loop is CASSIDLGTELPYNEQFF. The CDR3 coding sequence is TGTGCCAGTAGTATAGATCTCGGAACCGAACTCCCCTACAATGAGCAGTTCTTC.

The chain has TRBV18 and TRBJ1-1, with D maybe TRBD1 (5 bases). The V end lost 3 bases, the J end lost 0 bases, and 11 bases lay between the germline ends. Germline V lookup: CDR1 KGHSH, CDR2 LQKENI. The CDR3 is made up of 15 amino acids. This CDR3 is CASSPSGRVNTEAFF. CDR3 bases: TGTGCCAGCTCACCCTCGGGACGGGTGAACACTGAAGCTTTCTTT.

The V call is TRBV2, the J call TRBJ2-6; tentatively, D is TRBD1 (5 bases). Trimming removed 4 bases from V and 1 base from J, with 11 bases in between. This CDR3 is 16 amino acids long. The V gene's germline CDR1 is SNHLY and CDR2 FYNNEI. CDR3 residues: CASSGQGKSGANVLTF. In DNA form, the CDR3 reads TGTGCCAGCAGTGGCCAGGGAAAGTCTGGGGCCAACGTCCTGACTTTC.

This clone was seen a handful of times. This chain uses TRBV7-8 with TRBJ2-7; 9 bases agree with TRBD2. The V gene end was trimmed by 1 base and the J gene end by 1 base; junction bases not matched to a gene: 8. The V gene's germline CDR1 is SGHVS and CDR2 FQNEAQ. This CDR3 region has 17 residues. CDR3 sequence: CASSLGLAGEISYEQYF. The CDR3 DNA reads TGTGCCAGCAGCTTAGGGTTAGCGGGAGAGATTTCCTACGAGCAGTACTTC.

CDR3 DNA: TGTGCCATCGCCGACGCGGGGCAGGGGGCTAACAATCAGCCCCAGCATTTT. Protein: CAIADAGQGANNQPQHF. This chain joins TRBV10-3 and TRBJ1-5; TRBD1 aligns across 8 bases. CDR1 is ENHRY, CDR2 SYGVKD, per germline. This CDR3 is 17 amino acids long. With 8 bases clipped from V and 3 bases from J, the junction kept 15 bases outside the gene matches.

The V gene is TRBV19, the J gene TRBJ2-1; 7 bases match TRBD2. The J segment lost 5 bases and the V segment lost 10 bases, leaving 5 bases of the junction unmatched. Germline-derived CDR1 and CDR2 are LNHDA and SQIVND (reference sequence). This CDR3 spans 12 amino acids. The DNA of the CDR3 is TGTGCCATTGGGACTATACACAATGAGCAGTTCTTC. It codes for CAIGTIHNEQFF.

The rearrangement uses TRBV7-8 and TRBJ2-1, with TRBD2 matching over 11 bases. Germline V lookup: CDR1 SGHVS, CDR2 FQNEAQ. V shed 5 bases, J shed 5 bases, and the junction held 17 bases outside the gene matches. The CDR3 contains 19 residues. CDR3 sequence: CASSIGYKLAGVRNNEQFF. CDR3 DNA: TGTGCCAGCAGCATCGGATACAAACTAGCGGGAGTAAGGAACAATGAGCAGTTCTTC.

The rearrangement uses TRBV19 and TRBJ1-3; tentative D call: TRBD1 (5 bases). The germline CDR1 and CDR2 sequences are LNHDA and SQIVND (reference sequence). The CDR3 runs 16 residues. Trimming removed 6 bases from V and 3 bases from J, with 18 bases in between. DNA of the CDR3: TGTGCCAGTAGCCTAATGTGGGGGAGCGATGGAAACACCATATATTTT. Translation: CASSLMWGSDGNTIYF.

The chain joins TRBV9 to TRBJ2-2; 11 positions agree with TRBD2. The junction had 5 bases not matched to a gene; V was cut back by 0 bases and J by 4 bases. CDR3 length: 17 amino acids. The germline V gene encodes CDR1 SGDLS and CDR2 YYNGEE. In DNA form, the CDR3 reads TGTGCCAGCAGCGTAGCCGGGACTAGCGGTTTCACCGGGGAGCTGTTTTTT. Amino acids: CASSVAGTSGFTGELFF.

This chain's CDR3 is CSVDGGARANYGYTF. DNA for the CDR3: TGCAGCGTTGATGGAGGTGCCCGGGCTAACTATGGCTACACCTTC. The chain has TRBV29-1 and TRBJ1-2; D is unresolved. Between the trimmed V and J ends, which lost 3 bases and 0 bases, there was a span of 14 bases. The CDR3 length is 15 residues. Germline-derived CDR1 and CDR2 are SQVTM and ANQGSEA.

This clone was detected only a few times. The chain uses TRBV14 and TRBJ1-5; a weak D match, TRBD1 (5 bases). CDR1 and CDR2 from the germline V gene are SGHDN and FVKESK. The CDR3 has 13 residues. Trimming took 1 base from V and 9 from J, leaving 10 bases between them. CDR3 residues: CASSQGSGMPQHF. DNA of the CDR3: TGTGCCAGCAGCCAAGGATCAGGGATGCCCCAGCATTTT.